The T cell receptor (beta chain) described here comes from a study of T cells after somatic rescue of genetic block (dated by TCRdb to about 2020). Background on the whole study: What the study looked at was long-term robustness, specifically in a T-cell system that came about through somatic rescue of a genetic block in T-cell development.

Trimming removed 4 bases from V and 3 bases from J; the gene matches leave 8 bases unexplained. CDR1 is given as SGHDT and CDR2 as YYEEEE, both from the germline V gene. Including cysteine and phenylalanine, the CDR3 has 15 amino acids. The CDR3 DNA has 45 bases and is translated from base 1. Libraries were constructed by the immunoSEQ multiplex PCR assay. TCRdb retrieved this table from immuneACCESS and kept in-frame rearrangements only. Not all clones are present; in checked studies, unresolved V genes account for under half, and no reason is known for the remainder. This sample holds approximately 78,000 clones; approximately 91% were observed only once. Approximately 2.9% of the sample rests with the top ten. Of note for this clone: No cognate antigen has been identified for it. Per-nucleotide qualities are absent, and no much larger clonotype sits a single base away.

This receptor was identified in a man under 40. Sequencing used peripheral blood mononuclear cells (PBMCs). The sequence joins TRBV5-6 to TRBJ2-7; TRBD2 matches 9 bases in the middle. The CDR3: CASSPWVSGSYEQYF. The nucleotides read TGTGCCAGCAGCCCTTGGGTTAGCGGGAGCTACGAGCAGTACTTC.